The 23 T cell receptor beta chains below were found in one sample sequenced in a study of T cell responses to AZD1222 COVID-19 vaccine. This table comes from immunoSEQ multiplex PCR, and its TCRdb copy is limited to in-frame clones, with some not included. In the table there are more than 150,000 clones, approximately 89% of which are singletons. Material: peripheral blood, obtained 28 days after the second AZD1222 dose. These receptors all stem from an adult who received the AZD1222 COVID-19 vaccine.

This sequence joins TRBV28 and TRBJ1-1; TRBD1 might be the D (5 bases). Germline V lookup: CDR1 MDHEN, CDR2 SYDVKM. V was clipped by 4 bases and J by 1 base, with 13 bases between them. The CDR3 length is 15 residues. The CDR3 loop is CASSSRQGGNTEAFF. In nucleotides, the CDR3 is TGTGCCAGCAGTTCCCGCCAGGGCGGGAACACTGAAGCTTTCTTT.

The rearrangement joins TRBV6-4 to TRBJ2-1, with 14 bases fitting TRBD2. Germline V CDR1 and CDR2: MRHNA, SNTAGT. CDR3 length: 16 amino acids. V shed 9 bases and J 8 bases; nucleotides not matched to a gene: 12. In DNA form, the CDR3 reads TGTGCCAGGACTAGCGGGAGGGCCGCGATAGTAGATGAGCAGTTCTTC. It translates to CARTSGRAAIVDEQFF.

The chain uses TRBV7-2 and TRBJ2-5; D is possibly TRBD1 or TRBD2 (5 bases each). Germline V gene lookup returns CDR1 SGHTA and CDR2 FQGNSA. Trimming shortened V by 5 bases and J by 0 bases, and 10 bases separated the two germline ends. The CDR3 loop spans 14 amino acids. The CDR3 coding sequence is TGTGCCAGCAGCCGGGGACGCTACCAAGAGACCCAGTACTTC. This codes for CASSRGRYQETQYF.

The rearrangement joins TRBV7-9 to TRBJ2-7; D gene ambiguous. V was pared by 5 bases and J by 3 bases, with 14 bases between. Germline values: CDR1 SEHNR, CDR2 FQNEAQ (reference sequence). The CDR3 has 14 residues. CDR3 DNA sequence: TGTGCCAGCAGCCCAGGACGAGTGGGCTACGAGCAGTACTTC. Its translation is CASSPGRVGYEQYF.

The V gene is TRBV7-9, the J gene TRBJ2-3, with 12 bases that match TRBD2. After removal of 0 bases from V and 5 bases from J, the junction contained 6 bases not matched to a gene. The CDR3 loop spans 17 amino acids. CDR1 SEHNR and CDR2 FQNEAQ come from the germline V gene (reference sequence). The CDR3 coding sequence is TGTGCCAGCAGCTTAGCTTCTAGCGGGAGGGCCAAAGATACGCAGTATTTT. This encodes CASSLASSGRAKDTQYF. The whole variable domain, filled in from reference TRBV7-9 and TRBJ2-3, reads DTGVSQNPRHKITKRGQNVTFRCDPISEHNRLYWYRQTLGQGPEFLTYFQNEAQLEKSRLLSDRFSAERPKGSFSTLEIQRTEQGDSAMYLCASSLASSGRAKDTQYFGPGTRLTVL.

The chain employs TRBV21-1 and TRBJ2-2; TRBD1 was called by the table and not checked on the DNA. TRBV21-1 is a pseudogene locus. This CDR3 comprises 15 residues. In DNA, the CDR3 is TGTGCCAGCAGCAACGTGACAGGGGGCACCGGGGAGCTGTTTTTT. Protein product: CASSNVTGGTGELFF.

The genes are TRBV6-5 and TRBJ1-5; no clear D gene. Per germline, CDR1 MNHEY and CDR2 SVGAGI. The CDR3 extends over 15 amino acids. The ends were cut back, 7 bases at V and 2 bases at J, with 15 bases in the middle. The CDR3 sequence is CASKSRERGNQPQHF. The CDR3 DNA is TGTGCCAGCAAATCCCGGGAAAGGGGCAATCAGCCCCAGCATTTT.

A few counts support this clone. The chain couples TRBV6-5 to TRBJ1-1, with D maybe TRBD1 (6 bases). Germline lookup yields CDR1 MNHEY and CDR2 SVGAGI. There are 15 residues in the CDR3. V was shortened by 6 bases and J by 1 base, with 15 bases between the two germline ends. The CDR3 here is CASRPATRGNTEAFF. As DNA, the CDR3 is TGTGCCAGCAGACCTGCAACCAGGGGGAACACTGAAGCTTTCTTT.

V and J are TRBV27 and TRBJ1-6, with D possibly TRBD1 on 5 matching bases. Germline V gene sequence: CDR1 MNHEY, CDR2 SMNVEV (reference sequence). Trimming shortened V by 2 bases and J by 5 bases, and 16 bases separated the two germline ends. The CDR3 length is 17 residues. In DNA, the CDR3 is TGTGCCAGCAGTTTAAGAGGGGATCGTCGGAATAATTCACCCCTCCACTTT. Its translation: CASSLRGDRRNNSPLHF.

This rearrangement joins TRBV4-1 to TRBJ1-5; D is uncertain. This CDR3 is 15 amino acids long. Germline CDR1 reads MGHRA; CDR2 reads YSYEKL. Trimming shortened V by 1 base and J by 1 base, and 8 bases separated the two germline ends. Written as DNA, the CDR3 is TGCGCCAGCAGCCAAGGAGGCCTGAGCAATCAGCCCCAGCATTTT. The encoded protein is CASSQGGLSNQPQHF.

The rearrangement joins TRBV27 to TRBJ1-1; TRBD1 is a possible D gene (6 bases). Germline V gene sequence: CDR1 MNHEY, CDR2 SMNVEV (reference sequence). This CDR3 comprises 15 residues. Trimming cost V 2 bases and J 6 bases, with 16 bases left between them. The CDR3 DNA sequence: TGTGCCAGCAGTTTACACCCTGGAGCAGGGGCTGAAGCTTTCTTT. Its protein is CASSLHPGAGAEAFF.

The CDR3 bases are TGCGCCAGCAGCCCATTGGCAGGGGACCGTGAAAAACTGTTTTTT. Its protein is CASSPLAGDREKLFF. The chain carries TRBV5-1 and TRBJ1-4; a possible D gene is TRBD1 (6 bases). V gave up 4 bases and J gave up 7 bases, with 17 bases separating them. The CDR3 length is 15 residues. The germline gives CDR1 SGHRS, CDR2 YFSETQ.

The chain has TRBV5-1 and TRBJ2-5; 7 nucleotides agree with TRBD2. After removal of 0 bases from V and 2 bases from J, the junction contained 4 bases not matched to a gene. The CDR3 is 15 amino acids. Germline values: CDR1 SGHRS, CDR2 YFSETQ. The CDR3 is CASSLALAAQETQYF. The CDR3 DNA sequence: TGCGCCAGCAGCTTGGCGCTAGCGGCACAAGAGACCCAGTACTTC.

The chain carries TRBV27 and TRBJ1-5; the D gene is possibly TRBD1 (5 bases). CDR3 length: 14 amino acids. Looked up from germline, CDR1 is MNHEY and CDR2 is SMNVEV (reference sequence). V lost 8 bases, J lost 4 bases, and 15 bases lay in between. DNA for the CDR3: TGTGCCAGCGGTTGGGCGGGGGAGAATCAGCCCCAGCATTTT. Translation gives CASGWAGENQPQHF.

V usage is TRBV28 and J usage is TRBJ1-1; tentative D call: TRBD1 (5 bases). CDR1 and CDR2 from the germline V gene are MDHEN and SYDVKM. Trimming removed 6 bases at V and 1 base at J, with 18 bases between. This CDR3 spans 16 amino acids. In DNA, the CDR3 is TGTGCCAGCAGGGTGGCCGGGGCCAGTAAGAACACTGAAGCTTTCTTT. This encodes CASRVAGASKNTEAFF.

This clone appeared a single time. The chain uses TRBV7-3 and TRBJ2-4, with 7 bases lining up with TRBD2. The CDR3 spans 18 residues. Germline CDR1 is SGHTA and CDR2 is FQGTGA. With V trimmed by 5 bases and J by 6 bases, 19 bases remained unmatched. The CDR3 spells CASSDLDRGGVTLNIQYF. The CDR3 bases are TGTGCCAGCAGCGACCTGGACCGGGGAGGGGTTACGTTAAACATTCAGTACTTC.

This CDR3 reads CASSFGDSSSYNSPLHF. In nucleotides, the CDR3 is TGTGCCAGCAGCTTCGGGGACAGTAGCTCCTATAATTCACCCCTCCACTTT. This chain uses TRBV7-9 with TRBJ1-6; 7 bases are a match to TRBD1. With 3 bases clipped from V and 0 bases from J, the junction kept 5 bases outside the gene matches. Germline lookup yields CDR1 SEHNR and CDR2 FQNEAQ (reference sequence). The CDR3 consists of 17 residues.

The chain recombines TRBV13 with TRBJ2-1; 9 bases align to TRBD1. The germline gives CDR1 PRHDT, CDR2 FYEKMQ (reference sequence). The CDR3 contains 16 residues. J was trimmed by 8 bases and V by 10 bases; bases with no gene match: 18. The CDR3 DNA reads as TGTGCCACCATCAAAGCCAGGGACAGGGTTATGTATGAGCAGTTCTTC. As protein: CATIKARDRVMYEQFF.

The V gene is TRBV6-5, the J gene TRBJ1-6; D unresolved. Germline V gene sequence: CDR1 MNHEY, CDR2 SVGAGI. This CDR3 contains 12 residues. The V end lost 8 bases, the J end lost 10 bases, and 12 bases lay between the germline ends. CDR3 in DNA: TGTGCCAGCCCCAGCGCGGAATCACCCCTCCACTTT. This encodes CASPSAESPLHF.

V and J are TRBV2 and TRBJ2-5; D possibly uses TRBD1 or TRBD2 (6 bases each). Trimming stripped 2 bases from V and 5 bases from J, with 9 bases between. Germline CDR1 SNHLY, CDR2 FYNNEI. This CDR3 is 13 amino acids long. In DNA form, the CDR3 reads TGTGCCAGCAGTGAAACAGGGAGGGAGACCCAGTACTTC. It specifies CASSETGRETQYF. Variable domain in full (rest from reference TRBV2 and TRBJ2-5): EPEVTQTPSHQVTQMGQEVILRCVPISNHLYFYWYRQILGQKVEFLVSFYNNEISEKSEIFDDQFSVERPDGSNFTLKIRSTKLEDSAMYFCASSETGRETQYFGPGTRLLVL.

The V gene is TRBV18, the J gene TRBJ1-2; D is possibly TRBD1 (5 bases). Germline CDR1 KGHSH, CDR2 LQKENI. The V end lost 3 bases, the J end lost 4 bases, and 21 bases lay between the germline ends. The CDR3 spans 17 residues. CDR3 coding DNA: TGTGCCAGCTCACCCACAGGCCCTTTCTCCACCAGCTATGGCTACACCTTC. The encoded protein is CASSPTGPFSTSYGYTF.

This chain connects TRBV30 to TRBJ2-2, with a tentative D call TRBD2 (6 bases). Between the trimmed V and J ends, which lost 2 bases and 6 bases, there was a span of 13 bases. The CDR3 covers 14 residues. CDR1 and CDR2 from the germline V gene are GTSNPN and SVGIG (reference sequence). The CDR3 protein is CAWSRAGSAGELFF. CDR3 DNA sequence: TGTGCCTGGAGTAGGGCGGGGTCTGCCGGGGAGCTGTTTTTT.

V usage is TRBV10-2 and J usage is TRBJ2-7; 8 bases agree with TRBD2. Germline V gene sequence: CDR1 WSHSY, CDR2 SAAADI. The V and J ends lost 6 bases and 4 bases, in that order; junction bases with no gene match: 5. This CDR3 comprises 13 residues. In nucleotides, the CDR3 is TGCGCCAGCAGGAGCGGGAGCACGTACGAGCAGTACTTC. This codes for CASRSGSTYEQYF.